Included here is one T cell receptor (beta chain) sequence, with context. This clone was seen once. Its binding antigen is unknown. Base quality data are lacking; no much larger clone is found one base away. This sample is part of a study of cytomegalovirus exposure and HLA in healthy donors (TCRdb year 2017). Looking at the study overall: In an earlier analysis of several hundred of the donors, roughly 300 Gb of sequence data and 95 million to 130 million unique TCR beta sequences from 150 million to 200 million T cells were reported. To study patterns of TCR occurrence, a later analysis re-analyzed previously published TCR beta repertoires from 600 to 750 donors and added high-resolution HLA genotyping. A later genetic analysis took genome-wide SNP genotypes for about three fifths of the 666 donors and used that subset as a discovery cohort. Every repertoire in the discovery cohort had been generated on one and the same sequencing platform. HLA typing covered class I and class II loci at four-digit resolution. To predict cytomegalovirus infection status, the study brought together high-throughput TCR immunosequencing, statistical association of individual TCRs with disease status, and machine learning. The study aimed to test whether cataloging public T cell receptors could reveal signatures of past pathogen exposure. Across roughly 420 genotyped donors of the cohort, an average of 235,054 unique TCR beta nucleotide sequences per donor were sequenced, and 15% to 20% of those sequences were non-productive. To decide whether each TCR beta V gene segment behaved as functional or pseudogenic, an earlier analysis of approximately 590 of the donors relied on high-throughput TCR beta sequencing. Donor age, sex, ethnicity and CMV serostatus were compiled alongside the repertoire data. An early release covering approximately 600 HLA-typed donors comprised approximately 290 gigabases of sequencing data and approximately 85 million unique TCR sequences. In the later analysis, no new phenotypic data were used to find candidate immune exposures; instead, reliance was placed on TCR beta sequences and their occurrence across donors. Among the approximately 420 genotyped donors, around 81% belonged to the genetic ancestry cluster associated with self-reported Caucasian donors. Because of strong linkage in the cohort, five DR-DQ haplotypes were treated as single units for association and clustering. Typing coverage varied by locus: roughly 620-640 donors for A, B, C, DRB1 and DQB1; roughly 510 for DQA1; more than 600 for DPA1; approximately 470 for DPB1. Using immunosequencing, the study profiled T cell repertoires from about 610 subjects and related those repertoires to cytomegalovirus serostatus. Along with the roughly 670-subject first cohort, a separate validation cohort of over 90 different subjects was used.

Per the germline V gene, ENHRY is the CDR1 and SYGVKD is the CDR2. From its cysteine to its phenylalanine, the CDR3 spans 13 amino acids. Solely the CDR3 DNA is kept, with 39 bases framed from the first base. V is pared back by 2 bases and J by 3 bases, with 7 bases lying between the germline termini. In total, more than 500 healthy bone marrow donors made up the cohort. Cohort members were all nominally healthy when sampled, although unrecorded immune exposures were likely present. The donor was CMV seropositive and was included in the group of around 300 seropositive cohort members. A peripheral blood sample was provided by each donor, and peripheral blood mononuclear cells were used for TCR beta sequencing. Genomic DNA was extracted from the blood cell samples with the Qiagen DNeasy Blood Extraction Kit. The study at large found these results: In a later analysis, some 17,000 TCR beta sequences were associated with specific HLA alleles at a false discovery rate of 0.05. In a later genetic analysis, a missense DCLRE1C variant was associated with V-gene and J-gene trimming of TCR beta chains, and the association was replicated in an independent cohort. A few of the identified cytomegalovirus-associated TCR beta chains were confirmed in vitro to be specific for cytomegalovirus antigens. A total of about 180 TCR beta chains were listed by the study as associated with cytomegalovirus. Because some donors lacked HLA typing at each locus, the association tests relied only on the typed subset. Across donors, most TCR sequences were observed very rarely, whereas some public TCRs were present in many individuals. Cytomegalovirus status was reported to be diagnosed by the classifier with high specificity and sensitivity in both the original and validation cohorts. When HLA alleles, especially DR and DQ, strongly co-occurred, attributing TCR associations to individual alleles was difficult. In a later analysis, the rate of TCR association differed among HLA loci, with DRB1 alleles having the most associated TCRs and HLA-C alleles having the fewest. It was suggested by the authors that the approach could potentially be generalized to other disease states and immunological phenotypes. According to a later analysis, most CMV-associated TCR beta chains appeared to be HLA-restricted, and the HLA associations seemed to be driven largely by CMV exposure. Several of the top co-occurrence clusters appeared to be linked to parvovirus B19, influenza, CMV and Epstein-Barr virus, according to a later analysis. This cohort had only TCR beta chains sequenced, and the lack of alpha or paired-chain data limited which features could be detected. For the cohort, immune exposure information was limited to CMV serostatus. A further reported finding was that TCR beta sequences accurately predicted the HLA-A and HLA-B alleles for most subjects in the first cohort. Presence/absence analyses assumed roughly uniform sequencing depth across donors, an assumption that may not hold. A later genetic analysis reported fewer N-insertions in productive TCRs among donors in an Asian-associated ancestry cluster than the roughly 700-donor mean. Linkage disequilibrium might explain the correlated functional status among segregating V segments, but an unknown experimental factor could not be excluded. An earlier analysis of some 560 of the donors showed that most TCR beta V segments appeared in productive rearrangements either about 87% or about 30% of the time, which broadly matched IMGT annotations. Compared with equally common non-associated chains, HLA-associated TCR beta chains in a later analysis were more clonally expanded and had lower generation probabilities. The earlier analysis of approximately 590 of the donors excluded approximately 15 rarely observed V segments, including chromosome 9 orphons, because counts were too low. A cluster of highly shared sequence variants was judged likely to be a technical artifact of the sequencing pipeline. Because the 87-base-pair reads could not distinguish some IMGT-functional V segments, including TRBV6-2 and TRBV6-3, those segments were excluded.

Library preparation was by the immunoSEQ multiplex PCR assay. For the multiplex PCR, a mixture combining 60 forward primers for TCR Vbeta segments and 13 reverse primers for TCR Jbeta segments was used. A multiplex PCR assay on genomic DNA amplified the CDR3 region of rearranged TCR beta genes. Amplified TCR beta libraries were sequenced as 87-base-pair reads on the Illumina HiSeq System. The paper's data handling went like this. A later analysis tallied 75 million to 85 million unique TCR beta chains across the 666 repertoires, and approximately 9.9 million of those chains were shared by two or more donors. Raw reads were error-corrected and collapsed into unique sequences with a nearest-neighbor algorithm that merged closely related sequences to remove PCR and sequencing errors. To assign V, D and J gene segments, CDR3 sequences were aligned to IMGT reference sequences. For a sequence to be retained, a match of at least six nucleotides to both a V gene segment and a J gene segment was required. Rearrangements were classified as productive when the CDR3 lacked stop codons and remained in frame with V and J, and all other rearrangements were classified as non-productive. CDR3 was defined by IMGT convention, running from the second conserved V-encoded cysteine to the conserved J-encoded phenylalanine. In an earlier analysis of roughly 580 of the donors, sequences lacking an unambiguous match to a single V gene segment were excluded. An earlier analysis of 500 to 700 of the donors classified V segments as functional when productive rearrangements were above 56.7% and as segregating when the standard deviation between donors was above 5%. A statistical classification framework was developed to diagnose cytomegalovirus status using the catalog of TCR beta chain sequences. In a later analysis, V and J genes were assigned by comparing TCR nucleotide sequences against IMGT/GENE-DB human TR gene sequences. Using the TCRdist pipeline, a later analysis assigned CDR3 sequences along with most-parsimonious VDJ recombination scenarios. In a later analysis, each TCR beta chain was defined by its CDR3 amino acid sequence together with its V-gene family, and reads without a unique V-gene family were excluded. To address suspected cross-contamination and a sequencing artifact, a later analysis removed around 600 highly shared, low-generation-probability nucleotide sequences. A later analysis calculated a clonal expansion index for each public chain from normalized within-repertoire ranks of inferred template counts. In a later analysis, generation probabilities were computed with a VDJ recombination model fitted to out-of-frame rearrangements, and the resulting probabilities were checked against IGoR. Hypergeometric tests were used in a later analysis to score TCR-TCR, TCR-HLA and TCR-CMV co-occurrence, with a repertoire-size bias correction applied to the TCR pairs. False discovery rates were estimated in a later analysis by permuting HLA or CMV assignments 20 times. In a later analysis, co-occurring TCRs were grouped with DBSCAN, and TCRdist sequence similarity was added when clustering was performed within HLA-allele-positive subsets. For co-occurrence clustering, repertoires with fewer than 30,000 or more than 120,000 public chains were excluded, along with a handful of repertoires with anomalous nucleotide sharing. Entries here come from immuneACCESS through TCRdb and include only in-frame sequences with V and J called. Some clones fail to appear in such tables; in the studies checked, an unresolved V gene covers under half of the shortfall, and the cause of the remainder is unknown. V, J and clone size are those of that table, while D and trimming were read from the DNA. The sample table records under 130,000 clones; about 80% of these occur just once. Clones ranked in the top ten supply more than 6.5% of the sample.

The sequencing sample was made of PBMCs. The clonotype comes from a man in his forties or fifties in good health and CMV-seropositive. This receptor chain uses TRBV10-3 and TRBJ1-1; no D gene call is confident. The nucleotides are TGTGCCATCAGTGAGGGCCCGTACACTGAAGCTTTCTTT. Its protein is CAISEGPYTEAFF.